A selection of T cell receptor beta chains follows, all from one sample in a study of blood T cell repertoires in COVID-19. Profiled with immunoSEQ multiplex PCR; TCRdb holds only in-frame clones, not every one. The sample includes approximately 240,000 clones, 65% to 90% of them seen just once. The sample consisted of peripheral blood. All receptors derive from a woman aged 40 to 49 who had recovered from COVID-19. CDR3s leave out the opening cysteine and the closing phenylalanine or tryptophan.

V gene	CDR3 protein
TRBV9	ASSADTSGELF
TRBV10-3	AISEKEENTEAF
TRBV2	ASSEAFINTDTQY
TRBV28	ASSAGTGDSPLH
TRBV5-1	ASSLVSGVNTEAF
TRBV6-2/TRBV6-3	ASSTAGGSSYEQY
TRBV19	ASSVDRSNQPQH
TRBV7-8	ASSEDRGQPLYGYT
TRBV6-6	ASSVQGTLYEQY
TRBV29-1	SVGDRGPNTEAF
TRBV7-2	ASSAGKNTGELF
TRBV30	AWSRGVNYGYT
TRBV19	ASNNGQANSPLH
TRBV28	ASSPSVYNEQF
TRBV6-1	ASTMTATNEKLF
TRBV18	ASSQRGDLRNSPLH
TRBV30	AWRAQQTYGYT
TRBV7-9	ASSLTGTGVGYT
TRBV19	ASSVTRGLYGYT
TRBV12-5	ASGPNQPQH
TRBV11-3	ARPTTGESGSNQPQH
TRBV6-5	ASSEDRGETQY
TRBV18	ASATGEGTPPLH
TRBV7-9	ASSPYTSWRGRDEKLF
TRBV5-5	ASSRAQGALAYEQY
TRBV7-9	ASSLADRGMYEQF
TRBV5-5	ASSFDTSSAF
TRBV12-3/TRBV12-4	ASGEETPFEQY
TRBV18	ASSPGTAANQPQH
TRBV19	ASSIGTARISYEQY
TRBV18	ASSPPQGAPNYGYT
TRBV18	ASSPDRVRSPLH
TRBV20-1	SARRDYGYT
TRBV25-1	ASSPPPLAGVQETQY
TRBV2	ASKDWTYNEQF
TRBV4-2	ASSQYKTGSYNEQF
TRBV7-9	ASALMEKETQY
TRBV5-1	ASSLVGGRYEQY
TRBV5-6	ASRKVSFRDRVHEQY
TRBV9	ASSVDPYLSYEQY
TRBV9	ASSANSRDRVTNTGELF
TRBV19	ASSTTIGQGDLQPQH